This T cell receptor (beta chain) appears in the sequencing data of a study of T-cell reconstitution after alpha-beta-depleted transplantation in children. Study-level points and caveats: The origin of high day-60 TCRbeta diversity in some patients lay in surviving recipient T cells and thymic progenitors. At around two months after transplant, the alpha-beta T cells were reportedly derived from several hundred expanded clones that came from non-depleted graft cells. One year post-transplant, T-cell counts and diversity were largely derived from T cells produced anew.

This clonotype came up many times. Its antigen is undetermined. The authors prepared the TCRbeta library with unique molecular identifiers. TCRdb fed the PCR reads into MiXCR, producing one record per CDR3 protein. The sample has about 340,000 distinct CDR3 sequences; 15% to 20% are singletons. Trimming removed 6 bases from V and 12 bases from J; junction bases left unmatched: 7. Germline loops: CDR1 SEHNR, CDR2 FQNEAQ (reference sequence). The CDR3 is 12 residues long. This specimen consisted of PBMCs, mostly from graft donor cells, obtained 360 days after TCRalphabeta/CD19-depleted stem cell transplant. The origin of this receptor is a male patient between 2 and 15 years old who had a stem cell transplant for acute lymphoblastic leukemia, so the T cells may come from the graft donor. The rearrangement joins TRBV7-9 to TRBJ1-1; TRBD1 aligns across 10 bases. The CDR3 region is CASRRQGARPFF. In DNA, the CDR3 is TGTGCCAGCAGGCGACAGGGGGCAAGGCCTTTCTTT.